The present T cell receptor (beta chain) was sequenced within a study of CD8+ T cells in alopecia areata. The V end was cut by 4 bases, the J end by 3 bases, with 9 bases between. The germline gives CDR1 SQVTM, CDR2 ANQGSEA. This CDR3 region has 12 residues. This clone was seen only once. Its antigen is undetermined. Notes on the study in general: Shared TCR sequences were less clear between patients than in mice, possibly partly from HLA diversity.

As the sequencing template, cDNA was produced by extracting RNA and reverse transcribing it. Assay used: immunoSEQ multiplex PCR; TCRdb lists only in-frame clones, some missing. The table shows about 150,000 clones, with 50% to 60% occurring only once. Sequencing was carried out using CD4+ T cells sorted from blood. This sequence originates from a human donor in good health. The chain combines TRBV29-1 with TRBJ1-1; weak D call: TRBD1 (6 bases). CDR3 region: CSVVRGDTEAFF. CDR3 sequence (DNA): TGCAGCGTTGTAAGGGGGGACACTGAAGCTTTCTTT.